The T cell receptor (beta chain) under discussion was sequenced for a study of T cell responses to AZD1222 COVID-19 vaccine. Pooling covered second doses at about 4 or about 12 weeks. Concerning this clone itself: Antigen: not known.

Points from the study as a whole: With two AZD1222 doses given, Spike-specific TCR breadth and depth both rose. Nearly half of spike-specific TCRs reportedly target unmutated variant regions. In a largely white British group with more females than males, clonal diversity was possibly underestimated.

Generated by immunoSEQ multiplex PCR, the TCRdb table keeps only in-frame clones and is missing some. The sample shows more than 100,000 clones, 80% to 95% of them seen only once. Sequencing was performed on peripheral blood, taken 28 days after the second AZD1222 dose. The TCR originated in an adult who received the AZD1222 COVID-19 vaccine.

The CDR3 DNA reads as TGTGCCAGCACGACAGGCGTGTATCAGCCCCAGCATTTT. Protein product: CASTTGVYQPQHF. V usage is TRBV2 and J usage is TRBJ1-5, with D possibly matching TRBD1 (6 bases). This CDR3 has 13 amino acids. Trimming shortened V by 7 bases and J by 5 bases, and 12 bases separated the two germline ends. CDR1 is SNHLY and CDR2 is FYNNEI in the germline V gene. Together with reference TRBV2 and TRBJ1-5, the CDR3 gives the full variable domain: EPEVTQTPSHQVTQMGQEVILRCVPISNHLYFYWYRQILGQKVEFLVSFYNNEISEKSEIFDDQFSVERPDGSNFTLKIRSTKLEDSAMYFCASTTGVYQPQHFGDGTRLSIL.